Listed here are 18 T cell receptor beta chains from one sample, sequenced in a study of CD8+ T cells in alopecia areata. RNA, once extracted, was reverse transcribed into cDNA for use as the sequencing template. Some clones are missing from TCRdb's copy, which holds only in-frame ones; the method was immunoSEQ multiplex PCR. The sample lists 150,000 to 200,000 clones, about three fifths occurring once. Treatment of the sample: oral pan-JAK inhibitor, 5-10 mg twice daily. The specimen was CD4+ T cells sorted from blood, collected at week 4, from a patient treated with tofacitinib. These receptors were taken from a human donor with alopecia areata.

The CDR3 is CSVERDRRDNTEAFF. DNA of the CDR3: TGCAGCGTTGAACGGGACCGCAGGGACAACACTGAAGCTTTCTTT. The J gene is TRBJ1-1, the V gene TRBV29-1; perhaps TRBD1 as D (5 bases). The CDR3 loop spans 15 amino acids. The germline gives CDR1 SQVTM, CDR2 ANQGSEA. Trimming shortened V by 2 bases and J by 2 bases, and 15 bases separated the two germline ends.

V gene TRBV7-8 combines with J gene TRBJ1-5; weak D call: TRBD1 (6 bases). This CDR3 has 16 residues. Germline V gene lookup returns CDR1 SGHVS and CDR2 FQNEAQ. Trimming removed 2 bases at V and 2 bases at J, with 13 bases between. For the CDR3, the DNA is TGTGCCAGCAGCTTAAGACCAGGGGAGGGCAATCAGCCCCAGCATTTT. Its protein product is CASSLRPGEGNQPQHF.

The chain recombines TRBV30 with TRBJ2-1, with a possible D match to TRBD2 (6 bases). Per the germline V gene, CDR1 is GTSNPN and CDR2 is SVGIG (reference sequence). With 2 bases removed from V and 8 bases from J, the gap between germline ends came to 13 bases. This CDR3 region has 13 residues. CDR3 loop: CAWSRDSGHEQFF. The CDR3 DNA sequence: TGTGCCTGGAGTCGGGACTCCGGACATGAGCAGTTCTTC.

This clone turned up a few times. The chain is built from TRBV7-9 and TRBJ1-4, with D maybe TRBD1 (5 bases). The CDR3 runs 16 residues. Trimming left V 2 bases short and J 7 bases short, with 17 bases between. From germline, CDR1 is SEHNR and CDR2 FQNEAQ (reference sequence). The CDR3 spells CASSLSRGPLGEKLFF. Here the CDR3 DNA reads TGTGCCAGCAGCTTATCAAGGGGCCCCCTGGGTGAAAAACTGTTTTTT.

The chain uses TRBV29-1 and TRBJ2-5; TRBD2 agrees at 8 bases. Unmatched junction bases numbered 11, after V lost 6 bases and J lost 5 bases. Germline V gene lookup returns CDR1 SQVTM and CDR2 ANQGSEA. The CDR3 has 14 residues. The CDR3 protein is CSVRTGGLLETQYF. In DNA, the CDR3 is TGCAGCGTCCGGACGGGGGGGCTGCTTGAGACCCAGTACTTC.

V is TRBV20-1 and J is TRBJ2-3; D unclear. Per the germline V gene, CDR1 is DFQATT and CDR2 is SNEGSKA (reference sequence). The CDR3 sequence is 11 residues long. V was pared by 6 bases and J by 6 bases, with 10 bases between. Written as DNA, the CDR3 is TGCAGTGCCCTCCCCGGGGATACGCAGTATTTT. Its protein is CSALPGDTQYF.

The chain has TRBV5-1 and TRBJ1-5; TRBD1 might be the D (6 bases). V gave up 4 bases and J gave up 0 bases, with 14 bases separating them. The CDR3 extends over 16 amino acids. CDR1 and CDR2 from the germline V gene are SGHRS and YFSETQ. The CDR3 sequence: CASSQYDRSSNQPQHF. In DNA, the CDR3 is TGCGCCAGCAGCCAATATGACAGGTCTAGCAATCAGCCCCAGCATTTT.

The V gene is TRBV19, the J gene TRBJ1-1; D is unresolved. Trimming shortened V by 5 bases and J by 1 base, and 17 bases separated the two germline ends. The germline CDR1 and CDR2 sequences are LNHDA and SQIVND (reference sequence). The CDR3 is 16 residues long. The CDR3, as DNA: TGTGCCAGTAGTTCAACGACGGGGAAGGGGAACACTGAAGCTTTCTTT. It yields the protein CASSSTTGKGNTEAFF.

The V gene is TRBV30, the J gene TRBJ1-1; D is perhaps TRBD1 (5 bases). This CDR3 region has 13 residues. The germline gives CDR1 GTSNPN, CDR2 SVGIG (reference sequence). Deletions cut 8 bases from V and 0 bases from J, with 13 bases between. Here the CDR3 reads CAVPGPMNTEAFF. CDR3 DNA: TGTGCCGTGCCAGGGCCCATGAACACTGAAGCTTTCTTT.

Here the CDR3 DNA reads TGTGCCAGCAGTTTGGGGGGATGGGAGACCCAGTACTTC. Amino acid sequence: CASSLGGWETQYF. This sequence joins TRBV27 and TRBJ2-5, with a possible D match to TRBD2 (6 bases). This CDR3 has 13 residues. V lost 3 bases to trimming and J lost 5 bases, with 10 bases between them. Germline CDR1 reads MNHEY; CDR2 reads SMNVEV (reference sequence).

This clone was counted between two and nine times. This chain joins TRBV20-1 and TRBJ1-1, with unresolved D. Germline V gives CDR1 DFQATT, CDR2 SNEGSKA (reference sequence). Trimming took 3 bases from V and 4 from J, leaving 6 bases between them. This CDR3 spans 11 amino acids. The CDR3 spells CSASGVTEAFF. In DNA form, the CDR3 reads TGCAGTGCTAGCGGGGTCACTGAAGCTTTCTTT.

This rearrangement joins TRBV30 to TRBJ1-6; D gene ambiguous. CDR3 length equals 13 residues. CDR1 is GTSNPN, CDR2 SVGIG, per germline (reference sequence). V gave up 3 bases and J gave up 9 bases, with 12 bases separating them. Written as DNA, the CDR3 is TGTGCCTGGAGATCCGGCGTGGCTTCACCCCTCCACTTT. Its protein product is CAWRSGVASPLHF.

The table lists this clone with a few counts. Other DNA sequences in the sample encode the same CDR3. The CDR3: CASSLRDRAYEQYF. The CDR3 DNA sequence: TGCGCCAGCAGCTTGAGGGACAGGGCCTACGAGCAGTACTTC. The gene calls are TRBV5-1 and TRBJ2-7, with 9 bases that match TRBD1. The ends lost 1 base at V and 2 bases at J; junction bases unmatched: 1. Germline values: CDR1 SGHRS, CDR2 YFSETQ. The CDR3 runs to 14 residues.

The gene calls are TRBV7-8 and TRBJ2-3; D is uncertain. CDR3 length: 14 residues. CDR1 and CDR2 from the germline V gene are SGHVS and FQNEAQ. The V end was cut by 5 bases, the J end by 8 bases, with 17 bases between. In DNA form, the CDR3 reads TGTGCCAGCAGCCCGGTGGTGGGATCTTCTACGCAGTATTTT. Its protein is CASSPVVGSSTQYF.

The chain recombines TRBV5-1 with TRBJ2-1; D may match TRBD1 or TRBD2 (6 bases each). The germline V gene encodes CDR1 SGHRS and CDR2 YFSETQ. This CDR3 has 14 amino acids. V was shortened by 4 bases and J by 7 bases, with 15 bases between the two germline ends. CDR3 DNA sequence: TGCGCCAGCAGCGGCGTTGAGGGGGGAAATGAGCAGTTCTTC. It specifies CASSGVEGGNEQFF.

This chain connects TRBV4-1 to TRBJ2-7; no reliable D call. The germline gives CDR1 MGHRA, CDR2 YSYEKL. V was pared by 0 bases and J by 7 bases, with 13 bases between. This CDR3 spans 14 amino acids. CDR3 in amino acids: CASSQDKAVREQYF. The CDR3 coding sequence is TGCGCCAGCAGCCAAGATAAGGCGGTTAGGGAGCAGTACTTC.

The chain combines TRBV15 with TRBJ1-5, with D uncertain. The end of the DNA is better explained by TRBJ2-3, so the J call may be wrong. This CDR3 region has 13 residues. Germline assignment: CDR1 LNHNV and CDR2 YYDKDF (reference sequence). The CDR3 coding sequence is TGTGCCACCAGCAGAGACAGTCTGGGCGACCAGTATTTT. It codes for CATSRDSLGDQYF.

V usage is TRBV29-1 and J usage is TRBJ2-1; no definite D call. The CDR3 loop spans 12 amino acids. Germline-derived CDR1 and CDR2 are SQVTM and ANQGSEA. V was cut by 4 bases and J by 5 bases, with 9 bases left in between. The CDR3 here is CSVVSGNNEQFF. CDR3 DNA sequence: TGCAGCGTTGTTAGTGGCAACAATGAGCAGTTCTTC.